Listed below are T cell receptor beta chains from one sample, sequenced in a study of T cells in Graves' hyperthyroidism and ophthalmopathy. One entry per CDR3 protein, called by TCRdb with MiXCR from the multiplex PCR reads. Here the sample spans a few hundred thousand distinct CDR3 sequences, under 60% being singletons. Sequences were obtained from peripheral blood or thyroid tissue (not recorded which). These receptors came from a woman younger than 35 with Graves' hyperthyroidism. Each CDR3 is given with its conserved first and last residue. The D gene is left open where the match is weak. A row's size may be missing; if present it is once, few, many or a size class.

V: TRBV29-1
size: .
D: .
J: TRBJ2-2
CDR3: CSAGGFGAGELFF
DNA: .

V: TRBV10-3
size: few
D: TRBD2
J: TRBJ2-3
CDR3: CAISESETSPPDTQYF
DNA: TGTGCCATCAGTGAGTCAGAGACTAGCCCCCCAGATACGCAGTATTTT

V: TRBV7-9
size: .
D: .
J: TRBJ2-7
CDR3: CASIPGHHYEQYF
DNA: TGTGCCAGCATACCGGGACACCACTACGAGCAGTACTTC

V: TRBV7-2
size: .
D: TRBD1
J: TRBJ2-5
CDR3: CASSQDRVETQYF
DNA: TGTGCCAGCAGCCAAGACAGGGTTGAGACCCAGTACTTC

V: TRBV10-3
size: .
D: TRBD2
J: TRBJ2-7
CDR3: CASSETSGRGEQYF
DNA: TGCGCCAGCAGTGAGACTAGCGGGAGAGGCGAGCAGTACTTC

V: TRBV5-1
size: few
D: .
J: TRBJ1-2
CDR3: CASSSEGWVYGYTF
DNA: TGCGCCAGCAGCTCGGAGGGGTGGGTGTATGGCTACACCTTC

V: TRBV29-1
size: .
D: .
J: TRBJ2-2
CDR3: CSVEERANTGELFF
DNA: TGCAGCGTTGAAGAAAGGGCGAACACCGGGGAGCTGTTTTTT

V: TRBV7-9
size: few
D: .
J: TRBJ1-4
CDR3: CASSLSWGWEKLFF
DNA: TGTGCCAGCAGCTTAAGTTGGGGATGGGAAAAACTGTTTTTT

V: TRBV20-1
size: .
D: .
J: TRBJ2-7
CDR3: CSASNAPGTTGFEQYF
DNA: TGCAGTGCTAGTAATGCCCCAGGCACCACGGGATTCGAGCAGTACTTC

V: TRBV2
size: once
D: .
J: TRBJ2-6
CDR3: CASSYTGLLSGANVLTF
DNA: TGTGCCAGCAGTTATACGGGACTCCTCTCTGGGGCCAACGTCCTGACTTTC

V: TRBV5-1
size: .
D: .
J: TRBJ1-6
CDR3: CASSHSSEGNSPLHF
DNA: TGCGCCAGCAGCCACAGCTCAGAAGGGAATTCACCCCTCCACTTT

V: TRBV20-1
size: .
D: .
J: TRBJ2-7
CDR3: CSASTSSRSYEQYF
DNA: TGCAGTGCTTCAACATCCAGTAGGTCCTACGAGCAGTACTTC

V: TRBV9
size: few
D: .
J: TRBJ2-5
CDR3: CASSVALQETQYF
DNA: TGTGCCAGCAGCGTTGCACTCCAAGAGACCCAGTACTTC

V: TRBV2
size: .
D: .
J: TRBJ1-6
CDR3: CASSNLEGFNSPLHF
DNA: TGTGCCAGCAGCAACCTCGAAGGGTTCAATTCACCCCTCCACTTT

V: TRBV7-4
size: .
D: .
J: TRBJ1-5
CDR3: CASSDSRETEQPQHF
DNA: TGTGCCAGCAGTGATTCGAGGGAAACCGAACAGCCCCAGCATTTT

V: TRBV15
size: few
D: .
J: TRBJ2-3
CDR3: CATSKQQRPDTQYF
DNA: TGTGCCACCAGCAAGCAGCAGAGGCCAGATACGCAGTATTTT

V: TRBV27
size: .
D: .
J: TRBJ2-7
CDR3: CASSTPSDRRGKQYF
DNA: TGTGCCAGCAGCACCCCCTCTGACAGGAGGGGTAAGCAGTACTTC

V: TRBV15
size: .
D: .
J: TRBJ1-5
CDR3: CATSMTYSNQPQHF
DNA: TGTGCCACCAGCATGACATATAGCAATCAGCCCCAGCATTTT

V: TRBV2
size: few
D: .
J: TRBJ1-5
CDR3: CASSYGGQGGGPQHF
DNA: TGTGCCAGCAGTTACGGTGGGCAGGGCGGTGGGCCCCAGCATTTT

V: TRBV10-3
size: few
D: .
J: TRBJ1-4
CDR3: CASSYSRSELFF
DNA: TGTGCCAGCAGCTACAGCAGGTCGGAACTGTTTTTT

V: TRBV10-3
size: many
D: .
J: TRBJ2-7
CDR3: CASSDPLREEQYF
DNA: TGTGCCAGCAGTGATCCACTCCGGGAAGAGCAGTACTTC

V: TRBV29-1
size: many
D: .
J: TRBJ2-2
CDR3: CSVGTRRSTGELFF
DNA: TGCAGCGTCGGAACTAGGAGGTCGACCGGGGAGCTGTTTTTT

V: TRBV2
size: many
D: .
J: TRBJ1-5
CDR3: CASRLGLGGQPQHF
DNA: TGTGCCAGCAGGCTAGGGTTAGGTGGACAGCCCCAGCATTTT

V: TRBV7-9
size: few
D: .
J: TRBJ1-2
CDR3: CASSLQGNYTF
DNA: TGTGCCAGCAGCTTACAGGGGAACTACACCTTC

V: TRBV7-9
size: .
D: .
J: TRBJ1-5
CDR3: CASGWQGRGHF
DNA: TGTGCCAGCGGGTGGCAGGGCAGGGGACATTTT

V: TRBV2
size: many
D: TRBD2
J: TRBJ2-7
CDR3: CATLGTSGYEQYF
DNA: TGTGCCACCCTCGGGACTAGCGGCTACGAGCAGTACTTC

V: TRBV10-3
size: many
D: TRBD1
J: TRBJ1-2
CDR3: CAINPQGAGGYTF
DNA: TGTGCCATCAACCCACAGGGGGCAGGTGGCTACACCTTC

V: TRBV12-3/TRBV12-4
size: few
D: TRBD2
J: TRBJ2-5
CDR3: CASRFREGGETQYF
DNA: TGTGCCAGCAGATTCAGGGAGGGCGGGGAGACCCAGTACTTC

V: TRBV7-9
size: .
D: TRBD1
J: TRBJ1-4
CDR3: CASSSDRRREKLFF
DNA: TGTGCCAGCAGCTCGGACAGGCGGCGGGAAAAACTGTTTTTT

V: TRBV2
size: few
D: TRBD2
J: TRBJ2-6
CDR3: CANLLLAGDSRGSGANVLTF
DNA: TGTGCCAACTTACTACTAGCGGGGGATTCCCGTGGCTCTGGGGCCAACGTCCTGACTTTC

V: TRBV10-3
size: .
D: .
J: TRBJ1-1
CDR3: CAVRVARNTEAFF
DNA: TGTGCCGTCAGGGTGGCGAGGAACACTGAAGCTTTCTTT

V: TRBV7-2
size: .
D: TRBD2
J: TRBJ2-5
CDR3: CASSLAPTGGPKTQYF
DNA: TGTGCCAGCAGCTTAGCGCCAACGGGAGGGCCGAAGACCCAGTACTTC

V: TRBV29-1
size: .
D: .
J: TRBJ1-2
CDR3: CSTGTNGYTF
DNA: TGCAGCACCGGGACCAATGGCTACACCTTC

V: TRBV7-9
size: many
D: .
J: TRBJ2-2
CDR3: CASSLVEPGELFF
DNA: TGTGCCAGCAGCTTAGTCGAACCCGGGGAGCTGTTTTTT

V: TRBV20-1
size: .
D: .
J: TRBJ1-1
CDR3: CSEVYLRQAFF
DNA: TGCAGTGAAGTGTATTTGCGACAAGCTTTCTTT

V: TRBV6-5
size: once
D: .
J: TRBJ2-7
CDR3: CASSYSRWSYEQYF
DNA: TGTGCCAGCAGTTACTCCAGGTGGAGCTACGAGCAGTACTTC

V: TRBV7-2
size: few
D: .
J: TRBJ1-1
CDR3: CASSFVPELNTEAFF
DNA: TGTGCCAGCAGCTTCGTGCCCGAGTTGAACACTGAAGCTTTCTTT

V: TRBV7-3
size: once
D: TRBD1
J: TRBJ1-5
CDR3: CASRSQGAGSNQPQHF
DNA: TGTGCCAGCAGATCACAGGGGGCAGGGAGCAATCAGCCCCAGCATTTT

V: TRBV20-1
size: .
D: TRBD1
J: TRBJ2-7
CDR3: CSVPGQGAEQYF
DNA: TGCAGTGTACCGGGACAGGGGGCCGAGCAGTACTTC

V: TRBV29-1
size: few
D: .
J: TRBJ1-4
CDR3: CSVEQPNEKLFF
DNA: TGCAGCGTTGAACAACCCAATGAAAAACTGTTTTTT

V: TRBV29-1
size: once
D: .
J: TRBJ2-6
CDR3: CSVGGHVVPEANVLTF
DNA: TGCAGCGTTGGGGGGCATGTGGTACCTGAGGCCAACGTCCTGACTTTC

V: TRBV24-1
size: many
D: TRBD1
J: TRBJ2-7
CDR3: CATSETGSPSYEQYF
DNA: TGTGCCACCAGTGAGACAGGGTCGCCAAGCTACGAGCAGTACTTC

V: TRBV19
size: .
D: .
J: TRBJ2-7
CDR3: CASRSSRSYEQYF
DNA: TGTGCCAGTAGGTCTAGTCGGTCCTACGAGCAGTACTTC

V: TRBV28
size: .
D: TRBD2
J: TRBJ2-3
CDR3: CATRDGRASDTQYF
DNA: TGTGCCACCAGAGACGGGAGGGCCTCAGATACGCAGTATTTT

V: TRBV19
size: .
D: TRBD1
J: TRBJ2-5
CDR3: CASSITGGVETQYF
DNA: TGTGCCAGTAGTATCACAGGGGGCGTGGAGACCCAGTACTTC

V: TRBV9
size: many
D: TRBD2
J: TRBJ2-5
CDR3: CASSVASGTQETQYF
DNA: TGTGCCAGCAGCGTAGCTAGCGGGACCCAAGAGACCCAGTACTTC

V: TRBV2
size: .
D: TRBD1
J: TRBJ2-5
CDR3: CASSEVGRQGSQETQYF
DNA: TGTGCCAGCAGTGAAGTGGGGCGACAGGGTAGTCAAGAGACCCAGTACTTC

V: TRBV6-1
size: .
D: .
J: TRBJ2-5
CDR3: CASSPQQETQYF
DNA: TGTGCCAGCAGCCCCCAACAAGAGACCCAGTACTTC

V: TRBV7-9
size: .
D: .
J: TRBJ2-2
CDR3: CASSVTADTGELFF
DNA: TGTGCCAGCAGCGTAACAGCGGACACCGGGGAGCTGTTTTTT

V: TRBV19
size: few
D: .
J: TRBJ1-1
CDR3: CASSSRQAGTEAFF
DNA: TGTGCCAGTAGTAGTAGACAAGCTGGGACTGAAGCTTTCTTT

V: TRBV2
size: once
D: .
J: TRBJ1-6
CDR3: CASSGDWGVTSPLHF
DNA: TGTGCCAGCAGTGGAGACTGGGGGGTTACTTCACCCCTCCACTTT

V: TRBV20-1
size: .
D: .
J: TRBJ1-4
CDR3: CSARSDPNEKLFF
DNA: TGCAGTGCTAGATCGGACCCTAATGAAAAACTGTTTTTT

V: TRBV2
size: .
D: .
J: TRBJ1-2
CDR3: CASGRTMDSLNYGYTF
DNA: TGTGCCAGCGGCCGCACGATGGACAGTCTTAACTATGGCTACACCTTC